Each of the 21 T cell receptor beta chains below was sequenced from the same sample in a study of blood T cell repertoires in COVID-19. Using immunoSEQ multiplex PCR, the repertoire was profiled, and TCRdb retains in-frame clones only, with some absent. The sample includes under 150,000 clones, 65% to 80% of them seen just once. Sequencing used peripheral blood. All receptors come from a man aged 60 to 69 with acute or convalescent COVID-19.

The chain carries TRBV4-3 and TRBJ2-1, with 8 bases identical to TRBD2. This CDR3 has 18 residues. Germline values: CDR1 LGHNA, CDR2 YSLEER. Trimming took 2 bases from V and 0 from J; bases not matched to a gene: 9. CDR3 protein: CASSQIGRGVNSYNEQFF. The CDR3 nucleotides are TGCGCCAGCAGCCAAATCGGGAGGGGAGTTAACTCCTACAATGAGCAGTTCTTC.

The chain has TRBV19 and TRBJ1-2; D not resolved. V was shortened by 5 bases and J by 4 bases, with 20 bases between the two germline ends. The V gene's germline CDR1 is LNHDA and CDR2 SQIVND (reference sequence). The CDR3 runs 16 residues. The CDR3 loop is CASSRRGAGGGYGYTF. Here the CDR3 DNA reads TGTGCCAGTAGTCGCCGTGGAGCAGGAGGAGGCTATGGCTACACCTTC.

A remark on this clone: The sample carries other DNA sequences with the same CDR3. This rearrangement joins TRBV19 to TRBJ2-1; D gene ambiguous. This CDR3 contains 14 residues. The germline V and J ends were trimmed by 3 bases and 4 bases, with 10 bases remaining between them. The V gene's germline CDR1 is LNHDA and CDR2 SQIVND (reference sequence). CDR3 amino acids: CASSIGSSYNEQFF. The CDR3 DNA reads as TGTGCCAGTAGTATTGGTAGCAGTTACAATGAGCAGTTCTTC.

The V gene is TRBV19, the J gene TRBJ1-1, with 10 bases that match TRBD1. CDR3 size: 20 residues. Trimming cost V 3 bases and J 2 bases; bases outside gene matches: 18. Germline V lookup: CDR1 LNHDA, CDR2 SQIVND (reference sequence). The chain's CDR3 is CASSIYRGIGTGAPNTEAFF. CDR3 in DNA: TGTGCCAGTAGTATTTACCGAGGTATCGGGACAGGGGCTCCTAACACTGAAGCTTTCTTT. Supplemented by reference TRBV19 and TRBJ1-1, the full variable domain reads DGGITQSPKYLFRKEGQNVTLSCEQNLNHDAMYWYRQDPGQGLRLIYYSQIVNDFQKGDIAEGYSVSREKKESFPLTVTSAQKNPTAFYLCASSIYRGIGTGAPNTEAFFGQGTRLTVV.

The V call is TRBV29-1, the J call TRBJ1-5, with 7 nucleotides matching TRBD1. The CDR3 sequence is 13 residues long. Germline trimming cut 4 bases from V and 5 bases from J; bases unmatched to any gene: 5. The germline V gene encodes CDR1 SQVTM and CDR2 ANQGSEA. The DNA for the CDR3 is TGCAGCGTTGTTGGGCAGGGGGATCAGCCCCAGCATTTT. Protein product: CSVVGQGDQPQHF.

V is TRBV5-4 and J is TRBJ2-3; D is unresolved. In germline, CDR1 is SGHNT, CDR2 YYREEE (reference sequence). The CDR3 spans 14 residues. V was pared by 3 bases and J by 3 bases, with 11 bases between. The CDR3: CASSSGPETDTQYF. CDR3 bases: TGTGCCAGCAGCTCGGGTCCAGAAACAGATACGCAGTATTTT.

This clone was counted a single time. The chain joins TRBV4-2 to TRBJ2-1; possible D gene TRBD2, 6 bases. The CDR3 has 15 amino acids. Trimming removed 2 bases from V and 9 bases from J, with 17 bases in between. Germline V CDR1 and CDR2: LGHNA, YNFKEQ. CDR3 DNA sequence: TGTGCCAGCAGCCAACCCGAGGGGCAGGAGGGTGAGCAGTTCTTC. It specifies CASSQPEGQEGEQFF.

The chain has TRBV11-3 and TRBJ1-1, with D possibly matching TRBD1 (6 bases). The CDR3 is 13 amino acids. Trimming shortened V by 3 bases and J by 4 bases, and 9 bases separated the two germline ends. Germline-derived CDR1 and CDR2 are SGHNT and YENEEA. The CDR3 sequence is CASSFDRSTEAFF. As DNA, the CDR3 is TGTGCCAGCAGCTTCGACAGGAGCACTGAAGCTTTCTTT.

A single count supports this clone. The gene calls are TRBV5-6 and TRBJ1-4; TRBD1 aligns across 7 bases. This CDR3 is 14 amino acids long. The J segment lost 7 bases and the V segment lost 4 bases, leaving 7 bases of the junction unmatched. CDR1 and CDR2 (germline): SGHDT, YYEEEE. The CDR3 DNA is TGTGCCAGCAGCCCGACAGGGATTGCTGAAAAACTGTTTTTT. Translating gives CASSPTGIAEKLFF.

The chain has TRBV24-1 and TRBJ2-2; 12 bases fit TRBD2. With 5 bases clipped from V and 2 bases from J, the junction kept 5 bases outside the gene matches. The CDR3 sequence is 17 residues long. Germline V gene lookup returns CDR1 KGHDR and CDR2 SFDVKD. CDR3 region: CATSGLTSGRNTGELFF. The CDR3 DNA reads as TGTGCCACCAGTGGCCTGACTAGCGGGAGAAACACCGGGGAGCTGTTTTTT.

The chain links TRBV9 to TRBJ1-3; D uncertain. V dropped 2 bases and J dropped 0 bases, with 15 bases sitting between them. The germline CDR1 and CDR2 sequences are SGDLS and YYNGEE. The CDR3 is made up of 17 amino acids. CDR3 sequence: CASSVSGSRGSGNTIYF. The CDR3 DNA reads TGTGCCAGCAGCGTTTCGGGTAGTCGGGGCTCTGGAAACACCATATATTTT.

This chain links TRBV4-1 with TRBJ1-5; 12 bases line up with TRBD1. From germline, CDR1 is MGHRA and CDR2 YSYEKL. This CDR3 has 15 residues. Unmatched junction bases numbered 6, after V lost 4 bases and J lost 8 bases. The CDR3, as DNA: TGCGCCAGCAGCCCCGGGGACAGGGGGCAGGAGCCCCAGCATTTT. Protein: CASSPGDRGQEPQHF.

CDR3 nucleotide sequence: TGTGCCAGCAGCCCTCTTCTAGCGGGAGGGACTGATACGCAGTATTTT. This sequence encodes CASSPLLAGGTDTQYF. The V and J genes are TRBV5-5 and TRBJ2-3; 12 bases align to TRBD2. CDR1 is SGHKS, CDR2 YYEKEE, per germline (reference sequence). The CDR3 runs 16 residues. After removal of 4 bases from V and 6 bases from J, the junction contained 9 bases not matched to a gene.

A single count supports this clone. The chain joins TRBV19 to TRBJ2-7; TRBD1 aligns across 8 bases. The V and J ends lost 5 bases and 6 bases, in that order; junction bases with no gene match: 18. Germline assignment: CDR1 LNHDA and CDR2 SQIVND (reference sequence). The CDR3 runs to 17 residues. CDR3: CASSRQLPGTGRREQYF. The CDR3 DNA reads TGTGCCAGTAGTCGCCAGCTACCCGGGACAGGCAGGCGCGAGCAGTACTTC.

The chain is built from TRBV5-1 and TRBJ2-2; 8 nucleotides agree with TRBD2. Germline V gene lookup returns CDR1 SGHRS and CDR2 YFSETQ. The V segment lost 0 bases and the J segment 2 bases; nucleotides outside the gene matches: 0. The CDR3 spans 15 residues. CDR3: CASSLVAGNTGELFF. The CDR3 coding sequence is TGCGCCAGCAGCTTGGTAGCGGGAAACACCGGGGAGCTGTTTTTT.

CDR3 coding DNA: TGTGCCAGCAGTTGGACAGGCGACTATGGCTACACCTTC. Its translation is CASSWTGDYGYTF. The chain combines TRBV6-5 with TRBJ1-2; TRBD1 agrees at 7 bases. Germline V gene lookup returns CDR1 MNHEY and CDR2 SVGAGI. CDR3 size: 13 residues. The V and J ends lost 4 bases and 3 bases, in that order; junction bases with no gene match: 2.

The chain joins TRBV28 to TRBJ1-5; 12 positions agree with TRBD1. From germline, CDR1 is MDHEN and CDR2 SYDVKM. CDR3 size: 16 residues. V trimming: 6 bases; J trimming: 6 bases; junction bases outside the gene matches: 9. In DNA, the CDR3 is TGTGCCAGCAGCACAGCGGGACAGGGGGCTAGTCAGCCCCAGCATTTT. It codes for CASSTAGQGASQPQHF.

The chain links TRBV10-2 to TRBJ1-3; D call uncertain. Germline V gene sequence: CDR1 WSHSY, CDR2 SAAADI. CDR3 size: 15 residues. Between the trimmed V and J ends, which lost 6 bases and 0 bases, there was a span of 12 bases. CDR3 protein: CASSLLVNSGNTIYF. Written as DNA, the CDR3 is TGCGCCAGCAGCCTTTTAGTGAACTCTGGAAACACCATATATTTT.

This clone was detected only once. V is TRBV5-8 and J is TRBJ1-1; TRBD1 aligns across 7 bases. The CDR3 has 14 amino acids. J lost 3 bases, V lost 4 bases, and 6 bases had no gene match. The germline CDR1 and CDR2 sequences are SGHTS and YDEGEE. CDR3 loop: CASSPGTAYTEAFF. CDR3 coding DNA: TGTGCCAGCAGCCCCGGGACAGCCTACACTGAAGCTTTCTTT.

The chain couples TRBV2 to TRBJ2-3; TRBD2 matches 11 bases. Trimming at V came to 4 bases and at J to 1 base, leaving 4 bases not matched to a gene. Germline V gives CDR1 SNHLY, CDR2 FYNNEI. The CDR3 runs 16 residues. The CDR3 DNA reads as TGTGCCAGCAGTGCTAAGACTAGCGGGGGCACAGATACGCAGTATTTT. This gives the protein CASSAKTSGGTDTQYF.

This clone was seen once. The chain couples TRBV4-3 to TRBJ1-1; a possible D gene is TRBD1 (5 bases). From germline, CDR1 is LGHNA and CDR2 YSLEER. Trimming stripped 0 bases from V and 8 bases from J, with 10 bases between. This CDR3 region has 13 residues. The CDR3 loop reads CASSQDGGFEAFF. CDR3 coding DNA: TGCGCCAGCAGCCAAGATGGGGGGTTCGAAGCTTTCTTT.